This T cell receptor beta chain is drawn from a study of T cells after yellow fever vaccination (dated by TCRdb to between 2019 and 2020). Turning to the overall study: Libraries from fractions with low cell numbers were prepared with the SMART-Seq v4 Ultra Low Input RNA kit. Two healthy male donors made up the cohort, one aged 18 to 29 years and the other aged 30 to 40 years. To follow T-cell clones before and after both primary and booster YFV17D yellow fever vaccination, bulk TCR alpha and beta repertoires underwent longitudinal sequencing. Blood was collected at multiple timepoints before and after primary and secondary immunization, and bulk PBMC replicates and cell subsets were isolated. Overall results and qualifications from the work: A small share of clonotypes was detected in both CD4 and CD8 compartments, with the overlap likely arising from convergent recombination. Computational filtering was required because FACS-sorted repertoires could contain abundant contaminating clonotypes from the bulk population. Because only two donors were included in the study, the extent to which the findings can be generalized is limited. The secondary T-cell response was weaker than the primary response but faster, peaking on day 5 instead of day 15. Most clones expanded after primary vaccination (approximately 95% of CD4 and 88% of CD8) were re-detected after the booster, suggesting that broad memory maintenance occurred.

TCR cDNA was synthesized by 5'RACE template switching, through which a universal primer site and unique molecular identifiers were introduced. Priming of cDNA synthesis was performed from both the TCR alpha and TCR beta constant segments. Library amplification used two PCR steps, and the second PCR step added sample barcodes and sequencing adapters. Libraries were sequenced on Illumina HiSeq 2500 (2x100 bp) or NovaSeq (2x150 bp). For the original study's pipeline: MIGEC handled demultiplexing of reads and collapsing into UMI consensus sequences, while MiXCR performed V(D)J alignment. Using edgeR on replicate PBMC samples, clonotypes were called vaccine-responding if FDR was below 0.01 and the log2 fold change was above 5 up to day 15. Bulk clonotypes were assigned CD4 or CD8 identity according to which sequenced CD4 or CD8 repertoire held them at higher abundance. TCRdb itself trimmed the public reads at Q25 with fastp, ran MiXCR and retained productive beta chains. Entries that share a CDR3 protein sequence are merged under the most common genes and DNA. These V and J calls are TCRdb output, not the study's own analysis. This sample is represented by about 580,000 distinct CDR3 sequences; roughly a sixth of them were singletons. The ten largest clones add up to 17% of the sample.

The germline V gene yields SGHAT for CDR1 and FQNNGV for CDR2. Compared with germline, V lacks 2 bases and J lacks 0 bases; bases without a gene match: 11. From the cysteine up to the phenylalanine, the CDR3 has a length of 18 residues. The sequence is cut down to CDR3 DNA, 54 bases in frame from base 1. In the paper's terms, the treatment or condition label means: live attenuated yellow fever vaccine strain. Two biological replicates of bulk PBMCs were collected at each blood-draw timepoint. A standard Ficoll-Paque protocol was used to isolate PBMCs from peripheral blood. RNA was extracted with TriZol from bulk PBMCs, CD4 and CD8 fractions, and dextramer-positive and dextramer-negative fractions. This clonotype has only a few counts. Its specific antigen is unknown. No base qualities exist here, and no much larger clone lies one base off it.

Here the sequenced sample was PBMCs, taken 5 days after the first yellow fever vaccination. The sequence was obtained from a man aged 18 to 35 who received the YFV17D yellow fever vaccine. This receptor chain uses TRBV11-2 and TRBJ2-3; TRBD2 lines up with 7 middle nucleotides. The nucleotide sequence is TGTGCCAGCAGCTTAAATGGGCCTAGCGGATCTAGCACAGATACGCAGTATTTT. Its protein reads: CASSLNGPSGSSTDTQYF.